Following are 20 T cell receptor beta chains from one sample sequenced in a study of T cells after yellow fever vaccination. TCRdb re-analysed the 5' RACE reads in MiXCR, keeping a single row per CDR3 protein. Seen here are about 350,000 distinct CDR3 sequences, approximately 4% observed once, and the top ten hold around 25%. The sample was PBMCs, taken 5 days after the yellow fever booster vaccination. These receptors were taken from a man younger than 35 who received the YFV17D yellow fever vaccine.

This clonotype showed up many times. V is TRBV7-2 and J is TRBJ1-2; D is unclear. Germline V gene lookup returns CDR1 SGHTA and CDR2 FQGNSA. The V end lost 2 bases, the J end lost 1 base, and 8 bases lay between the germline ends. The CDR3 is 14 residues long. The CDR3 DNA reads TGTGCCAGCAGCTTATTTGCCAGTAACTATGGCTACACCTTC. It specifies CASSLFASNYGYTF.

The CDR3 region has the DNA TGCGCCAGCAGCGGTAAACAGCAAGGCACAGATACGCAGTATTTT. Its translation: CASSGKQQGTDTQYF. The rearrangement links TRBV5-1 to TRBJ2-3; D remains unclear. Germline V gives CDR1 SGHRS, CDR2 YFSETQ. The CDR3 is 15 amino acids. Trimming left V 4 bases short and J 1 base short, with 13 bases between.

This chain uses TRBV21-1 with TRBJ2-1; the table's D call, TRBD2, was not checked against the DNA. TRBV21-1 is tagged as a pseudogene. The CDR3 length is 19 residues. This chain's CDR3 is CASSNPGTSGGFSYNEQFF. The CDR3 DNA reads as TGTGCCAGCAGCAATCCCGGGACTAGCGGGGGGTTCTCCTACAATGAGCAGTTCTTC.

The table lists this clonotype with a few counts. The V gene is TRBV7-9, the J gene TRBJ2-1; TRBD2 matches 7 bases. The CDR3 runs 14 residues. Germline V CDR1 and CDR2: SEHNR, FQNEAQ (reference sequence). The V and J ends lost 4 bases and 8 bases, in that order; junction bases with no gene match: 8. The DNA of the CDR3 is TGTGCCAGCAGCTCCGGACTAGGGAGGGATGAGCAGTTCTTC. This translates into CASSSGLGRDEQFF.

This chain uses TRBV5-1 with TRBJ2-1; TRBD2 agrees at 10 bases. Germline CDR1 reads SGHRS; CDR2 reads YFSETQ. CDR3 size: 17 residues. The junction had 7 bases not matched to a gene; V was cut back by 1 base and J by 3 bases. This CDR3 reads CASSLKEAGGHYNEQFF. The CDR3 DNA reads TGCGCCAGCAGCTTGAAGGAAGCGGGGGGGCACTACAATGAGCAGTTCTTC. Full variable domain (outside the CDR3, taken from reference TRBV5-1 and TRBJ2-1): KAGVTQTPRYLIKTRGQQVTLSCSPISGHRSVSWYQQTPGQGLQFLFEYFSETQRNKGNFPGRFSGRQFSNSRSEMNVSTLELGDSALYLCASSLKEAGGHYNEQFFGPGTRLTVL.

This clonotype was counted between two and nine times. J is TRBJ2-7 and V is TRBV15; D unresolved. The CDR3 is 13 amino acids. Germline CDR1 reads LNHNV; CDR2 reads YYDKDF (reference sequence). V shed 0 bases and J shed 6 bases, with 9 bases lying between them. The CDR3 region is CATSRDLGTEQYV. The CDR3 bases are TGTGCCACCAGCAGAGATTTGGGCACCGAGCAGTACGTC.

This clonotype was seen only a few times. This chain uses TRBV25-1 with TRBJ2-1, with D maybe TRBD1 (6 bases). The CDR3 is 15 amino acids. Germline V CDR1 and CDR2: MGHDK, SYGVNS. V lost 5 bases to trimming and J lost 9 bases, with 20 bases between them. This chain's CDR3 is CASSKNWDRGGEQFF. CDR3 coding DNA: TGTGCCAGCAGTAAAAATTGGGACCGAGGGGGTGAGCAGTTCTTC.

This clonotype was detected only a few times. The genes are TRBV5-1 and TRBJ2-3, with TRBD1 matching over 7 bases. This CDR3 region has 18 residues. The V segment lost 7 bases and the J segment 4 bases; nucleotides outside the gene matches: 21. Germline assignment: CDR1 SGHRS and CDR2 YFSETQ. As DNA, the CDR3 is TGCGCCAGCTCACTCCCCCGGGGACAGCTCCCTCGTCCAGATACGCAGTATTTT. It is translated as CASSLPRGQLPRPDTQYF.

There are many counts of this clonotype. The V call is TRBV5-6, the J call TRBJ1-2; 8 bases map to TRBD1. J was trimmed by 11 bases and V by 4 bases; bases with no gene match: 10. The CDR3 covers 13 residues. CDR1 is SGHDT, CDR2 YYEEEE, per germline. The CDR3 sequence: CASSPGQAQGYTF. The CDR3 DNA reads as TGTGCCAGCAGCCCGGGACAGGCCCAGGGTTACACCTTC.

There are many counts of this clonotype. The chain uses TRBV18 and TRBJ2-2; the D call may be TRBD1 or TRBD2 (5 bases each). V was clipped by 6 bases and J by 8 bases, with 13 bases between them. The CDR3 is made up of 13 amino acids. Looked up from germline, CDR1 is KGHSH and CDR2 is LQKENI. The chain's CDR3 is CASSSGTAGELFF. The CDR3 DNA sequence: TGTGCCAGCTCGTCCGGGACCGCAGGGGAGCTGTTTTTT.

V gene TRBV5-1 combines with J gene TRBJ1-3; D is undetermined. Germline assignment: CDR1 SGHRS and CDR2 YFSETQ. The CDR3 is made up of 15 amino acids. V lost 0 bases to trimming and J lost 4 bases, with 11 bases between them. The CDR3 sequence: CASSLDLGPGNTIYF. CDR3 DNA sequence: TGCGCCAGCAGCTTGGATCTGGGCCCAGGAAACACCATATATTTT.

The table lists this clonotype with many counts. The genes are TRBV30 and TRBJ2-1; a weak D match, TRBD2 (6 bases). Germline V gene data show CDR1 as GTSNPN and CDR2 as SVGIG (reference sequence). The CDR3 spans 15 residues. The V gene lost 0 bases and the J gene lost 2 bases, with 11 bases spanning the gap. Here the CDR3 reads CAWSVPGDPYNEQFF. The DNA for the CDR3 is TGTGCCTGGAGTGTACCGGGGGACCCCTACAATGAGCAGTTCTTC.

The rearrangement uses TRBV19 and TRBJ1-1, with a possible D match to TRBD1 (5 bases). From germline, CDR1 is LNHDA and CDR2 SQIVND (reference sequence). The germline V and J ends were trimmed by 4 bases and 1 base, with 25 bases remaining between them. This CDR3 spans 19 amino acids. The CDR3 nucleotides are TGTGCCAGTAGTACTCATGCCCACTGGGACCTCGAAAGGAACACTGAAGCTTTCTTT. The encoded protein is CASSTHAHWDLERNTEAFF.

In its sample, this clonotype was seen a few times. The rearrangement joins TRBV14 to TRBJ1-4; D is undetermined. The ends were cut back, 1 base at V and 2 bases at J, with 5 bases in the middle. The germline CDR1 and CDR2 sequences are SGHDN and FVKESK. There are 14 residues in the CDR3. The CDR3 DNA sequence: TGTGCCAGCAGCCAAGTTGGGACTAATGAAAAACTGTTTTTT. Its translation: CASSQVGTNEKLFF.

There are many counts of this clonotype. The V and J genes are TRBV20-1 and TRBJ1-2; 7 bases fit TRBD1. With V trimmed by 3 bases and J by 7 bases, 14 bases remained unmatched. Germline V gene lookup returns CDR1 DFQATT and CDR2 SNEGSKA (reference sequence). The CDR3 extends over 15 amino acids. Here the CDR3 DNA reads TGCAGTGCTAGTTTGGTTCACGAGGGGGCCTCTGGCTACACCTTC. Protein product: CSASLVHEGASGYTF.

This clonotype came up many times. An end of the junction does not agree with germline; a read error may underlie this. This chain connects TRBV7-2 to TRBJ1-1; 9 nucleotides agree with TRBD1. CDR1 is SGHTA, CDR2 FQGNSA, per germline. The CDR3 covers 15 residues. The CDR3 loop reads CASTLQGAVWTEAFF. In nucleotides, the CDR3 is TGTGCCAGCACCTTACAGGGGGCGGTTTGGACTGAAGCTTTCTTT. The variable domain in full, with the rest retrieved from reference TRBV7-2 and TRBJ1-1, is GAGVSQSPSNKVTEKGKDVELRCDPISGHTALYWYRQSLGQGLEFLIYFQGNSAPDKSGLPSDRFSAERTGGSVSTLTIQRTQQEDSAVYLCASTLQGAVWTEAFFGQGTRLTVV.

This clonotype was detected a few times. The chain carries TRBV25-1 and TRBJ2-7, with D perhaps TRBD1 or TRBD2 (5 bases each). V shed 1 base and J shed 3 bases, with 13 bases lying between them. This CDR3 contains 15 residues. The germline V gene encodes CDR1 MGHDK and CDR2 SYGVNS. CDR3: CASSEFRDGYYEQYV. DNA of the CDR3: TGTGCCAGCAGTGAATTCCGGGACGGATACTACGAGCAGTACGTC.

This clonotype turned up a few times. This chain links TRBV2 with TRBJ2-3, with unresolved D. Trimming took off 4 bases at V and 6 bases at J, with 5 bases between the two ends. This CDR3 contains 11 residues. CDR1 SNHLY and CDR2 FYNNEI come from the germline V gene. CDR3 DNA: TGTGCCAGCAGTGTTAGCGATACGCAGTATTTT. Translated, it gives CASSVSDTQYF.

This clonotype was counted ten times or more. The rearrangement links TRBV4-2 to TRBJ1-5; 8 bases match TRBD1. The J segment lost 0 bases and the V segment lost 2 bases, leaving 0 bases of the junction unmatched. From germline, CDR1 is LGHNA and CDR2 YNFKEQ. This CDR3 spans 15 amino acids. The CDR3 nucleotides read TGTGCCAGCAGCCAACAGGGGGCTAGCAATCAGCCCCAGCATTTT. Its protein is CASSQQGASNQPQHF.

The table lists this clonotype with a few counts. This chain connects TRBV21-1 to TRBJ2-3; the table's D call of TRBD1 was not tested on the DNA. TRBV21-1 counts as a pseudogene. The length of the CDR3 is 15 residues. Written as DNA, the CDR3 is TGTGCCAGCAGCGAGAAGGACAGGGAACCAGATACGCAGTATTTT. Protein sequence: CASSEKDREPDTQYF.